Listed below are T cell receptor beta chains from one sample, sequenced in a study of blood T cells in healthy people across ages. TCRdb passed the 5' RACE reads through MiXCR, listing each CDR3 protein once. The table includes about 1.8 million distinct CDR3 sequences, roughly 50% detected once. The sequencing sample was made of blood. Every receptor here comes from a woman aged 40 to 55 in good health. Both conserved end residues are part of each CDR3. The D gene is left open where the match is weak. A row's size may be missing; if present it is once, few, many or a size class.

>TRBV20-1|few|TRBJ1-5|-
CSARGQGTWSNQPQHF
TGCAGTGCTAGAGGTCAGGGTACATGGAGCAATCAGCCCCAGCATTTT
>TRBV29-1|-|TRBJ2-7|TRBD1
CSGALGQAGEQYF
TGCAGCGGAGCCCTGGGACAGGCAGGGGAGCAGTACTTC
>TRBV6-2/TRBV6-3|few|TRBJ2-1|-
CASSLEPSSYNEQFF
TGTGCCAGCAGTTTAGAGCCCAGCTCCTACAATGAGCAGTTCTTC
>TRBV5-1|-|TRBJ2-5|-
CASSWAQGPWETQYF
TGCGCCAGCAGCTGGGCTCAGGGCCCTTGGGAGACCCAGTACTTC
>TRBV29-1|-|TRBJ2-2|-
CSVANRNTGELFF
TGCAGCGTTGCCAACAGGAACACCGGGGAGCTGTTTTTT
>TRBV24-1|many|TRBJ2-5|-
CATSDPQPGQETQYF
TGTGCCACCAGTGACCCCCAACCGGGACAAGAGACCCAGTACTTC
>TRBV3-1|-|TRBJ1-1|TRBD1
CASSRRQGGAEAFF
TGTGCCAGCAGCCGCAGACAGGGCGGAGCTGAAGCTTTCTTT
>TRBV20-1|-|TRBJ1-2|-
CSAPGTPPGGGYTF
TGCAGTGCTCCCGGGACACCTCCCGGAGGTGGCTACACCTTC
>TRBV6-5|-|TRBJ2-1|-
CASSYSTPGANEQFF
TGTGCCAGCAGTTACTCGACCCCAGGGGCAAATGAGCAGTTCTTC
>TRBV28|-|TRBJ1-1|-
CASSLLQGMNTEAFF
TGTGCCAGCAGTTTATTGCAGGGGATGAACACTGAAGCTTTCTTT
>TRBV27|once|TRBJ2-7|-
CASIPSGGRSSYEQYF
TGTGCCAGCATCCCCTCAGGAGGGCGGAGCTCCTACGAGCAGTACTTC
>TRBV4-2|-|TRBJ2-5|-
CASSQEGSRKTQYF
TGTGCCAGCAGCCAAGAAGGGTCTCGGAAGACCCAGTACTTC
>TRBV6-2/TRBV6-3|-|TRBJ2-1|-
CASSSTGTDGFNEQFF
TGTGCCAGCAGTTCGACCGGGACCGATGGATTCAATGAGCAGTTCTTC
>TRBV5-1|-|TRBJ2-1|-
CASSVAFAGEQFF
TGCGCCAGCAGCGTGGCCTTTGCGGGTGAGCAGTTCTTC
>TRBV3-1|-|TRBJ2-2|TRBD1
CASSQDNGQGFVGELFF
TGTGCCAGCAGCCAAGATAATGGACAGGGGTTCGTTGGGGAGCTGTTTTTT
>TRBV4-3|-|TRBJ1-1|-
CASSPRGTSNTEAFF
TGCGCCAGCAGCCCCCGGGGGACCTCTAACACTGAAGCTTTCTTT
>TRBV7-9|-|TRBJ2-4|TRBD2
CASSSMAGVKGKNIQYF
TGTGCCAGCAGCTCAATGGCGGGGGTGAAGGGCAAAAACATTCAGTACTTC
>TRBV5-1|few|TRBJ2-3|-
CASSRDVSSTDTQYF
TGCGCCAGCAGCCGCGACGTCTCCTCCACAGATACGCAGTATTTT
>TRBV12-3/TRBV12-4|few|TRBJ2-1|TRBD2
CASSLNSGADNEQFF
TGTGCCAGCAGTTTAAATAGCGGGGCTGACAATGAGCAGTTCTTC
>TRBV19|-|TRBJ1-5|-
CASSISQAQGYQPQHF
TGTGCCAGTAGTATTTCGCAGGCTCAAGGGTATCAGCCCCAGCATTTT
>TRBV7-9|few|TRBJ2-6|-
CASSLVSFSGANVLTF
TGTGCCAGCAGCTTAGTTAGTTTCTCTGGGGCCAACGTCCTGACTTTC
>TRBV20-1|-|TRBJ2-4|TRBD2
CSARDPAGGKNIQYF
TGCAGTGCTAGAGATCCAGCGGGGGGTAAAAACATTCAGTACTTC
>TRBV20-1|-|TRBJ2-7|TRBD2
CSTAGTSGLYEQYF
TGCAGTACCGCCGGGACTAGCGGACTCTACGAGCAGTACTTC
>TRBV4-3|-|TRBJ1-2|-
CASSQAGEGDGCTF
TGCGCCAGCAGCCAAGCGGGGGAGGGGGATGGCTGCACCTTC
>TRBV10-3|once|TRBJ1-2|-
CAISRSGRDGYTF
TGTGCCATCAGTAGGTCGGGGAGGGATGGCTACACCTTC
>TRBV11-2|-|TRBJ1-4|-
CASSLDPNEKLFF
TGTGCCAGCAGCTTAGATCCCAACGAAAAACTGTTTTTT
>TRBV29-1|-|TRBJ1-2|-
CGAGETARANYGYTF
TGCGGCGCCGGAGAGACGGCCCGTGCTAACTATGGCTACACCTTC
>TRBV6-1|few|TRBJ1-4|-
CASSGERGRELDEKLFF
TGTGCCAGCAGTGGCGAGCGGGGGAGGGAATTGGATGAAAAACTGTTTTTT
>TRBV3-1|-|TRBJ1-2|-
CASSQERGGDYGYTF
TGTGCCAGCAGCCAAGAGAGGGGAGGCGACTATGGCTACACCTTC
>TRBV27|few|TRBJ1-1|-
CASSFEVGTNTEAFF
TGTGCCAGCAGTTTTGAAGTAGGGACGAACACTGAAGCTTTCTTT
>TRBV27|-|TRBJ1-5|-
CASSERVGEVSNQPQHF
TGTGCCAGCAGTGAGAGGGTTGGGGAAGTTAGCAATCAGCCCCAGCATTTT
>TRBV29-1|few|TRBJ2-1|-
CSAKSGPRDEQFF
TGCAGCGCCAAAAGTGGGCCCCGGGATGAGCAGTTCTTC
>TRBV10-3|few|TRBJ2-5|-
CAISVDGSPPETQYF
TGTGCCATCAGTGTAGACGGGTCCCCACCGGAGACCCAGTACTTC
>TRBV10-2|few|TRBJ2-5|TRBD2
CASSESRLAGGRVKTQYF
TGCGCCAGCAGTGAGTCGCGGCTAGCGGGGGGGAGAGTGAAGACCCAGTACTTC
>TRBV7-9|-|TRBJ2-1|-
CASSSPRSRGSHNEQFF
TGTGCCAGCAGCTCCCCGCGGAGCCGAGGATCCCACAATGAGCAGTTCTTC
>TRBV27|-|TRBJ1-2|-
CASSFFFRDETYGYTF
TGTGCCAGCAGTTTTTTCTTTCGGGACGAAACCTATGGCTACACCTTC
>TRBV3-1|many|TRBJ2-1|TRBD2
CASSQAKLAGGPGDEQFF
TGTGCCAGCAGCCAAGCTAAGCTAGCGGGGGGGCCGGGGGATGAGCAGTTCTTC
>TRBV27|-|TRBJ1-1|-
CASSLGGQNAEAFF
TGTGCCAGCAGTTTAGGAGGACAGAACGCTGAAGCTTTCTTT
>TRBV28|-|TRBJ2-3|-
CASSRRGQYTDTQYF
TGTGCCAGCAGCCGACGAGGACAGTACACAGATACGCAGTATTTT
>TRBV4-2|-|TRBJ2-3|TRBD2
CASSQETLAGGRDTQYF
TGTGCCAGCAGCCAAGAGACCCTAGCGGGGGGAAGGGATACGCAGTATTTT
>TRBV3-1|-|TRBJ2-1|-
CASSQGVGDNEQFF
TGTGCCAGCAGCCAAGGAGTAGGCGACAATGAGCAGTTCTTC
>TRBV9|few|TRBJ2-5|-
CASSVGGGLAETQYF
TGTGCCAGCAGCGTAGGCGGCGGGCTAGCGGAGACCCAGTACTTC
>TRBV9|-|TRBJ2-3|TRBD1
CASSVAGTVLRDTQYF
TGTGCCAGCAGCGTCGCCGGGACAGTACTCCGGGATACGCAGTATTTT
>TRBV10-3|few|TRBJ2-1|-
CAVGEYNEQFF
TGTGCTGTGGGGGAATACAATGAGCAGTTCTTC
>TRBV20-1|-|TRBJ2-1|TRBD2
CSAPTASGGLYNEQFF
TGCAGTGCTCCGACGGCTAGCGGGGGGCTCTACAATGAGCAGTTCTTC
>TRBV3-1|-|TRBJ2-3|-
CASSQARTSSTDTQYF
TGTGCCAGCAGCCAAGCACGGACTTCTAGCACAGATACGCAGTATTTT
>TRBV2|few|TRBJ2-5|-
CASSEGTHQETQYF
TGTGCCAGCAGTGAAGGGACACATCAAGAGACCCAGTACTTC
>TRBV7-2|few|TRBJ2-7|-
CASSSPVRRQRCEQYF
TGTGCCAGCAGCTCCCCCGTCCGTCGACAGCGCTGCGAGCAGTACTTC
>TRBV7-2|-|TRBJ1-2|TRBD1
CASGQDGNYGYTF
TGTGCCAGCGGACAGGACGGTAACTATGGCTACACCTTC
>TRBV28|many|TRBJ1-2|-
CAAEGGALANYGYTF
TGTGCAGCAGAGGGGGGAGCCCTAGCTAACTATGGCTACACCTTC
>TRBV27|-|TRBJ2-1|TRBD2
CASPGLAENNEQFF
TGTGCCAGCCCGGGACTAGCGGAAAACAATGAGCAGTTCTTC
>TRBV6-1|-|TRBJ1-5|-
CASSAFPSNQHF
TGTGCCAGCAGTGCCTTTCCCTCTAATCAGCATTTT